This T cell receptor beta chain was captured in a study of blood T cell repertoires in COVID-19. The wider study: There were acute and convalescent COVID-19 samples, and they came from the United States, Italy and Spain. Nucleic acid was either cDNA or gDNA, and it came from T cells, B-cell-depleted T cells, or PBMCs.

Original processing notes: The assay estimated nucleated cells by amplifying reference gene primers. Some clones are missing from TCRdb's copy, which holds only in-frame ones; the method was immunoSEQ multiplex PCR. V, J and clone size are taken as reported in that table, and D and trimming were inferred from the DNA itself. The table lists 150,000 to 200,000 clones, around 89% of them singletons, with 3.5% to 5% in the top ten. From germline, CDR1 is SGHDT and CDR2 YYEEEE. Trimming at V came to 4 bases and at J to 8 bases, leaving 10 bases not matched to a gene. This CDR3 is 15 amino acids long. The TCR sequence derives from a woman aged 25 to 39 with acute or convalescent COVID-19. The rearrangement joins TRBV5-6 to TRBJ2-1; 9 positions agree with TRBD2. Source material: peripheral blood. CDR3 bases: TGTGCCAGCAGCCTGAGCGGGGGGCTTGACGATGAGCAGTTCTTC. Its translation: CASSLSGGLDDEQFF.